A single sample gave rise to the 30 T cell receptor beta chains below, sequenced in a study of OX40 agonist ivuxolimab in advanced cancers. TCRdb's table, derived via immunoSEQ multiplex PCR, lists solely in-frame clones and lacks some. The sample lists 79,000 or so clones, about 90% occurring once. The specimen comprised CD4+ or CD8+ T cells sorted from blood, sampled in a trial of the OX40 agonist ivuxolimab. The source is an adult with an advanced solid tumor such as melanoma, head and neck, liver or kidney cancer.

CDR3 loop: CASSSGRTFTDTQYF. Here the CDR3 DNA reads TGTGCCAGCAGCAGCGGCAGAACTTTCACAGATACGCAGTATTTT. The J gene is TRBJ2-3, the V gene TRBV5-8; D is possibly TRBD2 (5 bases). The CDR3 contains 15 residues. V dropped 4 bases and J dropped 2 bases, with 14 bases sitting between them. The germline V gene encodes CDR1 SGHTS and CDR2 YDEGEE.

The rearrangement joins TRBV18 to TRBJ2-7; 7 bases fit TRBD2. Germline lookup yields CDR1 KGHSH and CDR2 LQKENI. The CDR3 spans 14 residues. J gave up 3 bases and V 8 bases, and 10 bases lay outside the gene matches. CDR3: CASHSSGKGYEQYF. In DNA, the CDR3 is TGTGCCAGCCACTCTAGCGGAAAGGGCTACGAGCAGTACTTC.

In this sample, this clone turned up once. The chain employs TRBV6-5 and TRBJ2-1; 8 bases agree with TRBD2. The V gene end was trimmed by 6 bases and the J gene end by 2 bases; junction bases not matched to a gene: 6. The germline V gene encodes CDR1 MNHEY and CDR2 SVGAGI. The CDR3 consists of 15 residues. The CDR3 bases are TGTGCCAGCAGCCTGAGCGGGAGACCCTACAATGAGCAGTTCTTC. As protein: CASSLSGRPYNEQFF.

The chain links TRBV19 to TRBJ2-1, with D possibly being TRBD1 or TRBD2 (6 bases each). Trimming stripped 9 bases from V and 7 bases from J, with 22 bases between. This CDR3 is 15 amino acids long. The germline V gene has CDR1 LNHDA and CDR2 SQIVND (reference sequence). This CDR3 reads CASSSGAAGKNEQFF. CDR3 coding DNA: TGTGCCAGCTCCTCGGGGGCGGCAGGGAAGAATGAGCAGTTCTTC. The whole variable domain, filled in from reference TRBV19 and TRBJ2-1, reads DGGITQSPKYLFRKEGQNVTLSCEQNLNHDAMYWYRQDPGQGLRLIYYSQIVNDFQKGDIAEGYSVSREKKESFPLTVTSAQKNPTAFYLCASSSGAAGKNEQFFGPGTRLTVL.

The chain combines TRBV5-6 with TRBJ2-7; 7 positions match TRBD2. The CDR3 runs to 16 residues. Unmatched junction bases numbered 10, after V lost 1 base and J lost 3 bases. Germline CDR1 SGHDT, CDR2 YYEEEE. CDR3 in amino acids: CASSLSRRLAYYEQYF. The CDR3 nucleotides read TGTGCCAGCAGCTTGTCGCGTCGACTAGCCTACTACGAGCAGTACTTC.

This chain uses TRBV10-2 with TRBJ1-1; D is ambiguous. The V end was cut by 10 bases, the J end by 0 bases, with 9 bases between. Germline-derived CDR1 and CDR2 are WSHSY and SAAADI. The CDR3 covers 12 residues. CDR3 DNA sequence: TGCGCCATCCGCTCAGTGAACACTGAAGCTTTCTTT. Protein: CAIRSVNTEAFF.

The chain has TRBV5-1 and TRBJ2-5; either TRBD1 or TRBD2 may supply D (7 bases each). Trimming removed 5 bases from V and 4 bases from J, with 24 bases in between. The CDR3 is 17 amino acids. Germline assignment: CDR1 SGHRS and CDR2 YFSETQ. As DNA, the CDR3 is TGCGCCAGCAGGCAGGGGGATTTCGGGGAGGGCCGAGAGACCCAGTACTTC. The encoded protein is CASRQGDFGEGRETQYF.

The chain joins TRBV27 to TRBJ2-7, with D tentatively TRBD1 (6 bases). Germline V gene sequence: CDR1 MNHEY, CDR2 SMNVEV (reference sequence). Trimming removed 6 bases at V and 3 bases at J, with 15 bases between. CDR3 size: 14 residues. The chain's CDR3 is CASSLGRGNYEQYF. The CDR3, as DNA: TGTGCCAGCAGCCTGGGTAGGGGGAACTACGAGCAGTACTTC.

The chain has TRBV9 and TRBJ2-5, with 7 bases matching TRBD1. With 0 bases clipped from V and 6 bases from J, the junction kept 8 bases outside the gene matches. The germline gives CDR1 SGDLS, CDR2 YYNGEE. The CDR3 covers 15 residues. The CDR3 reads CASSVAVTGSQTQYF. The DNA for the CDR3 is TGTGCCAGCAGCGTAGCTGTGACAGGGAGCCAGACCCAGTACTTC.

V usage is TRBV11-2 and J usage is TRBJ2-7, with D perhaps given as TRBD1 or TRBD2 (5 bases each). CDR1 and CDR2 (germline): SGHAT, FQNNGV. V was pared by 0 bases and J by 0 bases, with 18 bases between. The CDR3 has 18 residues. The CDR3 sequence: CASSLETPGPTDSYEQYF. The CDR3 bases are TGTGCCAGCAGCTTAGAAACCCCGGGGCCCACAGACTCCTACGAGCAGTACTTC.

V and J are TRBV28 and TRBJ2-7; D gene ambiguous. Germline CDR1 is MDHEN and CDR2 is SYDVKM. The CDR3 is 13 amino acids. V was clipped by 4 bases and J by 0 bases, with 7 bases between them. The CDR3 region has the DNA TGTGCCAGCAGTTCGACGTTCTCCTACGAGCAGTACTTC. Its protein product is CASSSTFSYEQYF.

The CDR3 here is CASSLTSGSNEQFF. DNA for the CDR3: TGTGCCAGCAGCTTGACTAGCGGGAGCAATGAGCAGTTCTTC. This chain uses TRBV7-3 with TRBJ2-1, with 12 nucleotides matching TRBD2. This CDR3 spans 14 amino acids. V shed 3 bases and J 6 bases; nucleotides not matched to a gene: 0. CDR1 SGHTA and CDR2 FQGTGA come from the germline V gene.

CDR3 protein: CASSLHGFSNQPQHF. As DNA, the CDR3 is TGTGCCAGCAGCCTTCATGGCTTTAGCAATCAGCCCCAGCATTTT. The chain recombines TRBV11-2 with TRBJ1-5; no clear D. V lost 5 bases, J lost 0 bases, and 11 bases lay in between. The CDR3 extends over 15 amino acids. Per the germline V gene, CDR1 is SGHAT and CDR2 is FQNNGV.

J is TRBJ1-5 and V is TRBV4-2; no clear D gene. V lost 0 bases and J lost 7, with 13 bases in between. There are 15 residues in the CDR3. CDR1 is LGHNA, CDR2 YNFKEQ, per germline. For the CDR3, the DNA is TGTGCCAGCAGCCAAGAGGAGCTCGGGATACAGCCCCAGCATTTT. It is translated as CASSQEELGIQPQHF.

This sequence joins TRBV29-1 and TRBJ1-1, with 11 bases matching TRBD1. The junction had 8 bases not matched to a gene; V was cut back by 6 bases and J by 11 bases. The CDR3 has 12 residues. Germline CDR1 SQVTM, CDR2 ANQGSEA. The CDR3 DNA is TGCAGCGTGCGGGACAGGGGGATCGGGGCTTTCTTT. Translation gives CSVRDRGIGAFF. The whole variable domain, filled in from reference TRBV29-1 and TRBJ1-1, reads SAVISQKPSRDICQRGTSLTIQCQVDSQVTMMFWYRQQPGQSLTLIATANQGSEATYESGFVIDKFPISRPNLTFSTLTVSNMSPEDSSIYLCSVRDRGIGAFFGQGTRLTVV.

The genes are TRBV19 and TRBJ1-2; D call uncertain. Germline assignment: CDR1 LNHDA and CDR2 SQIVND (reference sequence). The length of the CDR3 is 13 residues. V was clipped by 5 bases and J by 3 bases, with 10 bases between them. The CDR3 nucleotides are TGTGCCAGTAGTCCGGGCAGCGACTATGGCTACACCTTC. Protein product: CASSPGSDYGYTF.

The genes are TRBV5-1 and TRBJ1-5; the D is unclear. The CDR3 spans 15 residues. Germline V lookup: CDR1 SGHRS, CDR2 YFSETQ. The V end was cut by 0 bases, the J end by 4 bases, with 11 bases between. In nucleotides, the CDR3 is TGCGCCAGCAGCTTGGCCGGCCGGGTAAATCAGCCCCAGCATTTT. Its translation is CASSLAGRVNQPQHF.

The chain employs TRBV10-3 and TRBJ2-1; D is unresolved. V was shortened by 8 bases and J by 9 bases, with 14 bases between the two germline ends. CDR3 length equals 12 residues. Germline CDR1 and CDR2: ENHRY and SYGVKD. For the CDR3, the DNA is TGTGCCATCGCGGACGTCGTTAGTGAGCAGTTCTTC. The encoded protein is CAIADVVSEQFF.

The chain carries TRBV5-4 and TRBJ2-2, with a weak D call TRBD1 (6 bases). With 5 bases removed from V and 1 base from J, the gap between germline ends came to 12 bases. This CDR3 region has 15 residues. Germline V gene data show CDR1 as SGHNT and CDR2 as YYREEE (reference sequence). CDR3 residues: CASRKGELNTGELFF. For the CDR3, the DNA is TGTGCCAGCAGGAAGGGGGAATTGAACACCGGGGAGCTGTTTTTT.

The chain uses TRBV7-9 and TRBJ2-1; D is ambiguous. Trimming shortened V by 2 bases and J by 5 bases, and 10 bases separated the two germline ends. The CDR3 spans 14 residues. CDR1 is SEHNR and CDR2 is FQNEAQ in the germline V gene (reference sequence). CDR3 sequence reads: CASSLRDTNNEQFF. CDR3 DNA: TGTGCCAGCAGCTTACGAGACACTAACAATGAGCAGTTCTTC.

The rearrangement uses TRBV7-2 and TRBJ1-6, with D possibly matching TRBD1 (5 bases). The CDR3 totals 15 residues. Germline V gives CDR1 SGHTA, CDR2 FQGNSA. Deletions cut 1 base from V and 9 bases from J, with 13 bases between. CDR3 sequence: CASSLERGAGSPLHF. DNA for the CDR3: TGTGCCAGCAGCTTAGAACGTGGGGCGGGTTCACCCCTCCACTTT.

This sequence joins TRBV1 and TRBJ2-1; TRBD2, the table's D call, lacks a check against the DNA. TRBV1 is shown as a pseudogene. There are 12 residues in the CDR3. CDR3 protein: CTSSQDIDLQFF. The CDR3 DNA reads as TGCACCAGCAGCCAAGATATAGATCTGCAGTTCTTC.

The V and J genes are TRBV19 and TRBJ1-4; unclear D gene. Per the germline V gene, CDR1 is LNHDA and CDR2 is SQIVND (reference sequence). The CDR3 loop spans 17 amino acids. Deletions cut 4 bases from V and 2 bases from J, with 17 bases between. The CDR3 bases are TGTGCCAGTAGTACCACCAACACGTTTACGACTAATGAAAAACTGTTTTTT. It codes for CASSTTNTFTTNEKLFF.

V usage is TRBV11-2 and J usage is TRBJ2-6; 10 positions match TRBD1. The V segment lost 5 bases and the J segment 2 bases; nucleotides outside the gene matches: 6. The CDR3 is 17 residues long. Germline CDR1 SGHAT, CDR2 FQNNGV. CDR3 sequence reads: CASSRTGGIAGANVLTF. The CDR3 nucleotides read TGTGCCAGCAGCCGGACAGGGGGAATAGCTGGGGCCAACGTCCTGACTTTC.

DNA of the CDR3: TGCGCCAGCAGCTTGTTGACTAGCGGGACCGGGGAGCTGTTTTTT. It is translated as CASSLLTSGTGELFF. This chain connects TRBV5-1 to TRBJ2-2; 10 bases map to TRBD2. Germline V gene sequence: CDR1 SGHRS, CDR2 YFSETQ. V dropped 1 base and J dropped 5; count of bases not matched to a gene: 2. The CDR3 covers 15 residues.

The chain employs TRBV19 and TRBJ2-1; D remains ambiguous. Trimming took 8 bases from V and 3 from J, leaving 14 bases between them. The CDR3 spans 14 residues. The germline gives CDR1 LNHDA, CDR2 SQIVND (reference sequence). The chain's CDR3 is CASAPEPNYNEQFF. In nucleotides, the CDR3 is TGTGCCAGTGCCCCCGAGCCGAACTACAATGAGCAGTTCTTC.

CDR3 in amino acids: CASSVSAAPSYNEQFF. As DNA, the CDR3 is TGTGCCAGCAGCGTATCAGCGGCTCCCTCCTACAATGAGCAGTTCTTC. J is TRBJ2-1 and V is TRBV5-4, with D perhaps matching TRBD2 (5 bases). Germline lookup yields CDR1 SGHNT and CDR2 YYREEE (reference sequence). V was shortened by 4 bases and J by 0 bases, with 14 bases between the two germline ends. CDR3 length equals 16 residues.

This clone was counted a single time. CDR3 amino acids: CAWSWEGAIYGYTF. The DNA for the CDR3 is TGTGCCTGGAGTTGGGAGGGGGCGATCTATGGCTACACCTTC. This rearrangement joins TRBV30 to TRBJ1-2, with TRBD1 identical over 7 bases. J lost 4 bases, V lost 2 bases, and 7 bases had no gene match. The germline gives CDR1 GTSNPN, CDR2 SVGIG (reference sequence). The CDR3 consists of 14 residues. Combining the CDR3 with reference TRBV30 and TRBJ1-2 gives the whole variable domain SQTIHQWPATLVQPVGSPLSLECTVEGTSNPNLYWYRQAAGRGLQLLFYSVGIGQISSEVPQNLSASRPQDRQFILSSKKLLLSDSGFYLCAWSWEGAIYGYTFGSGTRLTVV.

J is TRBJ2-1 and V is TRBV7-6; D gene uncertain. The CDR3 has 13 amino acids. The germline V gene has CDR1 SGHVS and CDR2 FNYEAQ. The V end was cut by 0 bases, the J end by 10 bases, with 10 bases between. The CDR3 protein is CASSLAGYSEQFF. The CDR3 region has the DNA TGTGCCAGCAGCTTAGCGGGATACAGCGAGCAGTTCTTC.

This chain links TRBV11-3 with TRBJ2-2; 7 bases line up with TRBD2. After removal of 3 bases from V and 0 bases from J, the junction contained 4 bases not matched to a gene. The CDR3 length is 16 residues. CDR1 and CDR2 (germline): SGHNT, YENEEA. The CDR3 reads CASSLGGRANTGELFF. CDR3 sequence (DNA): TGTGCCAGCAGCTTGGGGGGGAGAGCGAACACCGGGGAGCTGTTTTTT.